This T cell receptor (beta chain) was identified during a study of T-cell memory formation after mild COVID-19. Study results and limitations: Second-wave clones reaching peak frequency on day 37 lacked confirmed SARS-CoV-2 specificity. Pre-infection memory carried some responding clones, suggesting that cross-reactive memory joined.

Worth noting for this clonotype: Antigen unknown.

Libraries for TCRalpha and TCRbeta carried sample barcodes and unique molecular identifiers via 5'RACE. TCRdb analysed the 5' RACE reads with MiXCR anew, one entry per CDR3 protein. The sample yields hundreds of thousands of distinct CDR3 sequences, about 20% seen once. The CDR3 sequence is 15 residues long. With 4 bases clipped from V and 10 bases from J, the junction kept 11 bases outside the gene matches. Sequenced sample: PBMCs or a T cell subset sorted from them (not recorded which). This clonotype was obtained from an adult woman who had mild COVID-19 (a few samples of this study predate the infection). Cell type and time point are not known. This rearrangement joins TRBV12-3 or TRBV12-4 to TRBJ1-1, with 11 nucleotides matching TRBD1. CDR3 nucleotides: TGTGCCAGCAGTTCCGGACAGGGGGCATTCAGGGGAGCTTTCTTT. It yields the protein CASSSGQGAFRGAFF.